The next 18 T cell receptor beta chains were all read from a single sample in a study of T cells in Graves' hyperthyroidism and ophthalmopathy (dated by TCRdb to about 2019). The library was generated by multiplex PCR. The sequencer was an Illumina HiSeq 2000. The TCR beta CDR3 regions were amplified from RNA transcripts. The first round of RT-PCR for the TCR CDR3 was performed with the HTBI primer set and the Qiagen OneStep RT-PCR kit. TCRdb trimmed public reads at Q25 via fastp, called clones via MiXCR and kept in-frame beta chains. Each entry merges the rows of one CDR3 protein and shows their most common DNA and genes. The sample yields some 370,000 distinct CDR3 sequences; roughly 15% were counted once. The ten largest clones add up to about a third of the sample. Sequencing was carried out using blood. The receptor source for this set is a woman in her twenties or thirties with Graves' hyperthyroidism that later progressed to Graves' ophthalmopathy.

This clonotype has at least ten counts. The J gene is TRBJ2-2, the V gene TRBV28, with 9 nucleotides matching TRBD1. The V and J ends lost 5 bases and 0 bases, in that order; junction bases with no gene match: 1. Per germline, CDR1 MDHEN and CDR2 SYDVKM. This CDR3 has 15 amino acids. In DNA form, the CDR3 reads TGTGCCAGCAGTACAGGGGGCGCGAACACCGGGGAGCTGTTTTTT. Its translation is CASSTGGANTGELFF. Full variable domain (missing parts from reference TRBV28 and TRBJ2-2): DVKVTQSSRYLVKRTGEKVFLECVQDMDHENMFWYRQDPGLGLRLIYFSYDVKMKEKGDIPEGYSVSREKKERFSLILESASTNQTSMYLCASSTGGANTGELFFGEGSRLTVL.

This clonotype came up many times. The chain has TRBV7-2 and TRBJ2-1, with 13 bases identical to TRBD2. CDR1 SGHTA and CDR2 FQGNSA come from the germline V gene. CDR3 length: 15 residues. The ends lost 4 bases at V and 8 bases at J; junction bases unmatched: 5. The CDR3 DNA is TGTGCCAGCAGCTCTAGTGGGACTAGCGGGGATGAGCAGTTCTTC. As protein: CASSSSGTSGDEQFF.

V is TRBV2 and J is TRBJ1-3; 9 bases match TRBD1. V trimming: 4 bases; J trimming: 6 bases; junction bases outside the gene matches: 1. Germline-derived CDR1 and CDR2 are SNHLY and FYNNEI. CDR3 size: 13 residues. Written as DNA, the CDR3 is TGTGCCAGCAGTGGGACAGGGGTAAACACCATATATTTT. Its protein product is CASSGTGVNTIYF.

This clonotype was counted ten times or more. This chain uses TRBV18 with TRBJ2-2; 12 bases align to TRBD2. CDR3 length: 14 amino acids. J lost 8 bases, V lost 4 bases, and 2 bases had no gene match. Germline V gene data show CDR1 as KGHSH and CDR2 as LQKENI. The CDR3 reads CASSRTSGTGELFF. The CDR3 nucleotides read TGTGCCAGCTCACGGACTAGCGGGACTGGGGAGCTGTTTTTT.

This clonotype has just a few counts. A much larger clone lies a single base off, so this may be a read error. This chain connects TRBV11-1 to TRBJ2-5, with 14 bases that match TRBD2. The germline CDR1 and CDR2 sequences are SGHAT and FQDESV (reference sequence). The CDR3 spans 18 residues. The trim removed 3 bases at V and 4 bases at J, leaving 10 bases unmatched. The CDR3 DNA is TGTGCCAGCAGCTTTCTGTCTGGGACTAGCGGGGGTCCAGAGACCCAGTACTTC. It specifies CASSFLSGTSGGPETQYF.

This clonotype was observed a handful of times. The chain links TRBV20-1 to TRBJ2-3; TRBD2 aligns across 14 bases. The CDR3 consists of 15 residues. CDR1 and CDR2 (germline): DFQATT, SNEGSKA (reference sequence). The junction had 9 bases not matched to a gene; V was cut back by 5 bases and J by 8 bases. For the CDR3, the DNA is TGCAGTGCTGGCGGGACTAGCGGGAGAGGTACTACGCAGTATTTT. Protein product: CSAGGTSGRGTTQYF.

This clonotype was seen repeatedly, ten times or more. The V gene is TRBV2, the J gene TRBJ2-7; TRBD2 aligns across 8 bases. This CDR3 comprises 13 residues. J lost 4 bases, V lost 6 bases, and 5 bases had no gene match. CDR1 and CDR2 from the germline V gene are SNHLY and FYNNEI. The DNA for the CDR3 is TGTGCCAGCAGCCCCCGCGGGGGGTACGAGCAGTACTTC. This encodes CASSPRGGYEQYF.

This clonotype was counted only a few times. The gene calls are TRBV19 and TRBJ1-5, with 7 bases aligning to TRBD1. The CDR3 is 16 residues long. The junction had 6 bases not matched to a gene; V was cut back by 4 bases and J by 0 bases. The V gene's germline CDR1 is LNHDA and CDR2 SQIVND (reference sequence). This CDR3 reads CASSTPGQVSNQPQHF. The CDR3 DNA reads TGTGCCAGTAGTACCCCTGGACAGGTTAGCAATCAGCCCCAGCATTTT.

The chain uses TRBV20-1 and TRBJ2-7; TRBD1 matches at 11 bases. The CDR3 totals 14 residues. In germline, CDR1 is DFQATT, CDR2 SNEGSKA (reference sequence). V shed 6 bases, J shed 0 bases, and the junction held 4 bases outside the gene matches. The CDR3 reads CSAAGTGGSYEQYF. The CDR3 DNA sequence: TGCAGTGCCGCCGGGACAGGGGGCTCCTACGAGCAGTACTTC.

This clonotype appeared many times. V and J are TRBV7-9 and TRBJ2-1; perhaps TRBD1 as D (5 bases). This CDR3 comprises 16 residues. Between the trimmed V and J ends, which lost 5 bases and 5 bases, there was a span of 19 bases. Germline CDR1 reads SEHNR; CDR2 reads FQNEAQ (reference sequence). The CDR3 coding sequence is TGTGCCAGCAGCCCTCGTGGGGCCCAGGATCACAATGAGCAGTTCTTC. Its protein product is CASSPRGAQDHNEQFF.

This clonotype occurred many times. The rearrangement joins TRBV27 to TRBJ1-1, with D possibly TRBD1 on 5 matching bases. The V gene's germline CDR1 is MNHEY and CDR2 SMNVEV (reference sequence). V lost 4 bases and J 8 bases, leaving 14 bases between the germline ends. The CDR3 is 13 residues long. CDR3 coding DNA: TGTGCCAGCAGTTCGCACACAGGCCAGGAAGCTTTCTTT. It is translated as CASSSHTGQEAFF.

This clonotype was seen repeatedly, ten times or more. V gene TRBV7-9 combines with J gene TRBJ1-1; D might be TRBD1 (6 bases). The CDR3 runs to 18 residues. CDR1 is SEHNR and CDR2 is FQNEAQ in the germline V gene (reference sequence). Trimming pared 5 bases from V and 5 bases from J, leaving 27 bases between. The chain's CDR3 is CASSVGQISTRHGTEAFF. CDR3 nucleotide sequence: TGTGCCAGCAGCGTCGGACAGATTTCAACGAGACACGGGACTGAAGCTTTCTTT.

This chain uses TRBV6-2 or TRBV6-3 with TRBJ2-4, with 7 bases aligning to TRBD1. V lost 7 bases and J lost 2; bases outside the gene matches: 5. From germline, CDR1 is MNHEY and CDR2 SVGEGT. The CDR3 has 14 amino acids. The CDR3 loop reads CASKKQGPKNIQYF. DNA of the CDR3: TGTGCCAGCAAGAAACAGGGGCCCAAAAACATTCAGTACTTC.

V gene TRBV27 combines with J gene TRBJ2-4; D possibly corresponds to TRBD1 (6 bases). Germline assignment: CDR1 MNHEY and CDR2 SMNVEV (reference sequence). With 5 bases removed from V and 0 bases from J, the gap between germline ends came to 23 bases. The CDR3 spans 19 residues. The CDR3 region is CASSPMAPHRVLAKNIQYF. Written as DNA, the CDR3 is TGTGCCAGCAGTCCAATGGCCCCTCACAGGGTTCTAGCCAAAAACATTCAGTACTTC.

This clonotype was observed at least ten times. The chain carries TRBV12-3 or TRBV12-4 and TRBJ2-1; no definite D call. This CDR3 comprises 15 residues. Trimming removed 5 bases from V and 0 bases from J, with 11 bases in between. The CDR3 bases are TGTGCCAGCAGTCACGACGGAAGCTCCTACAATGAGCAGTTCTTC. Encoded protein: CASSHDGSSYNEQFF.

The chain couples TRBV19 to TRBJ1-1; perhaps TRBD1 as D (5 bases). There are 15 residues in the CDR3. V was clipped by 3 bases and J by 3 bases, with 14 bases between them. Germline V gives CDR1 LNHDA, CDR2 SQIVND (reference sequence). CDR3 nucleotide sequence: TGTGCCAGTAGTATGGGGTGGGGAGGGGACACTGAAGCTTTCTTT. Translating gives CASSMGWGGDTEAFF.

This clonotype appeared many times. The chain has TRBV20-1 and TRBJ2-3, with 10 positions matching TRBD2. The CDR3 contains 16 residues. Germline assignment: CDR1 DFQATT and CDR2 SNEGSKA (reference sequence). Trimming took 6 bases from V and 2 from J; bases not matched to a gene: 11. The CDR3 DNA is TGCAGTGCGCCGATCCTAGCGGGGGTATCCACAGATACGCAGTATTTT. Translation: CSAPILAGVSTDTQYF.

The chain links TRBV15 to TRBJ2-3, with D possibly matching TRBD1 (7 bases). Trimming left V 0 bases short and J 1 base short, with 20 bases between. Germline-derived CDR1 and CDR2 are LNHNV and YYDKDF (reference sequence). CDR3 size: 19 residues. CDR3 protein: CATSRDLGGGGRGTDTQYF. CDR3 coding DNA: TGTGCCACCAGCAGAGATCTAGGAGGAGGGGGCAGGGGCACAGATACGCAGTATTTT.